This T cell receptor (beta chain) was identified in a study of shared clonotypes between healthy human individuals. Study conclusions and caveats: Researchers sampled blood only, noting tissue repertoires likely differ. Non-shared clonotypes showed lower generation probabilities than clonotypes common to all four donors.

Every contributor of samples was a Caucasian grown-up residing in Nashville, Tennessee. Assay used: immunoSEQ multiplex PCR; TCRdb lists only in-frame clones, some missing. The repertoire holds 2 million to 3 million clones, approximately 93% seen once, with 0.36% in the top ten. To note about this clone: Its antigen is still unknown.

The TCR originated in a young man in good health. Some clones in this sample may be carry-over from other donors' samples. The source material was naive CD4+ T cells from PBMCs. The sample's subset: CD45RA+ positively selected.

CDR3 sequence reads: CASSPPGTGSSPLHF. DNA for the CDR3: TGTGCCAGCTCACCACCCGGGACAGGGAGTTCACCCCTCCACTTT. The chain joins TRBV18 to TRBJ1-6, with 9 bases aligning to TRBD1. Per the germline V gene, CDR1 is KGHSH and CDR2 is LQKENI. This CDR3 is built from 15 residues. Losses at the gene ends were 0 bases for V and 9 bases for J; bases not matched to a gene: 3.